A single sample gave rise to the 22 T cell receptor beta chains below, sequenced in a study of identical twins. Via MiXCR, TCRdb re-called the 5' RACE reads, giving one row per CDR3 protein. Counted here are approximately 630,000 distinct CDR3 sequences, just over 7% occurring once; the ten biggest clones make up 1.6%. This sample also belongs to another study, concerning yellow fever vaccine responses in identical twins.

The sample was PBMCs. The receptors stem from a woman between 18 and 30 years old in good health.

The CDR3 loop reads CSVGQINYEQYF. As DNA, the CDR3 is TGCAGCGTCGGTCAGATTAACTACGAGCAGTACTTC. This chain joins TRBV29-1 and TRBJ2-7; D gene unclear. V was shortened by 6 bases and J by 3 bases, with 12 bases between the two germline ends. This CDR3 has 12 amino acids. Germline V lookup: CDR1 SQVTM, CDR2 ANQGSEA.

The rearrangement uses TRBV11-2 and TRBJ2-1; D is unclear. The CDR3 is 14 residues long. V dropped 3 bases and J dropped 6 bases, with 12 bases sitting between them. From germline, CDR1 is SGHAT and CDR2 FQNNGV. CDR3 amino acids: CASSLGTTGNEQFF. The CDR3 nucleotides are TGTGCCAGCAGCTTGGGTACCACTGGCAATGAGCAGTTCTTC. Supplemented by reference TRBV11-2 and TRBJ2-1, the full variable domain reads EAGVAQSPRYKIIEKRQSVAFWCNPISGHATLYWYQQILGQGPKLLIQFQNNGVVDDSQLPKDRFSAERLKGVDSTLKIQPAKLEDSAVYLCASSLGTTGNEQFFGPGTRLTVL.

The J gene is TRBJ2-5, the V gene TRBV20-1, with 9 nucleotides matching TRBD2. Unmatched junction bases numbered 9, after V lost 5 bases and J lost 5 bases. The CDR3 consists of 14 residues. Germline CDR1 and CDR2: DFQATT and SNEGSKA (reference sequence). This CDR3 reads CSAPLAGRTETQYF. In nucleotides, the CDR3 is TGCAGTGCTCCGCTAGCGGGACGCACTGAGACCCAGTACTTC.

V usage is TRBV27 and J usage is TRBJ1-6, with unresolved D. CDR1 is MNHEY and CDR2 is SMNVEV in the germline V gene (reference sequence). The CDR3 totals 12 residues. V was trimmed by 8 bases and J by 14 bases, leaving 16 bases between them. The CDR3 sequence is CASRAYMSALHF. CDR3 sequence (DNA): TGTGCCAGCCGGGCCTATATGTCGGCCCTCCACTTT.

This clonotype was seen at least ten times. This chain uses TRBV7-8 with TRBJ2-1; 15 bases are a match to TRBD2. The junction had 6 bases not matched to a gene; V was cut back by 5 bases and J by 4 bases. CDR1 is SGHVS, CDR2 FQNEAQ, per germline. CDR3 length: 17 residues. CDR3 in amino acids: CASSPGTSGRTYNEQFF. For the CDR3, the DNA is TGTGCCAGCAGCCCCGGGACTAGCGGGAGGACTTACAATGAGCAGTTCTTC.

Only one count was recorded for this clonotype. The chain employs TRBV20-1 and TRBJ2-1; unclear D gene. Germline-derived CDR1 and CDR2 are DFQATT and SNEGSKA (reference sequence). CDR3 size: 14 residues. Trimming cost V 1 base and J 6 bases, with 13 bases left between them. The CDR3 coding sequence is TGCAGTGCTAGAGTACGAGGACGGGTCAATGAGCAGTTCTTC. It is translated as CSARVRGRVNEQFF.

This chain connects TRBV29-1 to TRBJ2-3; maybe TRBD2 (6 bases). Germline V gene sequence: CDR1 SQVTM, CDR2 ANQGSEA. The CDR3 sequence is 13 residues long. Trimming took 4 bases from V and 1 from J, leaving 9 bases between them. The CDR3 spells CSVGGIRTDTQYF. For the CDR3, the DNA is TGCAGCGTTGGCGGGATCCGCACAGATACGCAGTATTTT.

The chain joins TRBV7-9 to TRBJ2-1; D gene unclear. V lost 1 base, J lost 5 bases, and 15 bases lay in between. The CDR3 loop spans 16 amino acids. The germline V gene encodes CDR1 SEHNR and CDR2 FQNEAQ (reference sequence). CDR3 nucleotides: TGTGCCAGCAGCTTAGTTTACTTAGGGTCTGACAATGAGCAGTTCTTC. This codes for CASSLVYLGSDNEQFF. Full variable domain (remainder filled in from reference TRBV7-9 and TRBJ2-1): DTGVSQNPRHKITKRGQNVTFRCDPISEHNRLYWYRQTLGQGPEFLTYFQNEAQLEKSRLLSDRFSAERPKGSFSTLEIQRTEQGDSAMYLCASSLVYLGSDNEQFFGPGTRLTVL.

The chain couples TRBV10-3 to TRBJ2-4, with D perhaps TRBD2 (6 bases). CDR3 length: 15 residues. The germline V and J ends were trimmed by 10 bases and 8 bases, with 24 bases remaining between them. Germline V gene sequence: CDR1 ENHRY, CDR2 SYGVKD. The CDR3 sequence: CATRGNKGLADIQYF. In DNA form, the CDR3 reads TGTGCCACCCGGGGAAACAAGGGACTTGCGGACATTCAGTACTTC.

This clonotype was observed at least ten times. V gene TRBV6-1 combines with J gene TRBJ2-1; D unclear. Germline V gives CDR1 MNHNS, CDR2 SASEGT. Trimming left V 6 bases short and J 3 bases short, with 12 bases between. The CDR3 covers 14 residues. The CDR3 reads CASSLWADYNEQFF. DNA of the CDR3: TGTGCCAGCAGCCTCTGGGCAGACTACAATGAGCAGTTCTTC.

This clonotype was detected a few times. The genes are TRBV3-1 and TRBJ2-3; D possibly matches TRBD1 or TRBD2 (6 bases each). V shed 0 bases and J shed 8 bases, with 15 bases lying between them. The CDR3 runs to 15 residues. CDR1 LGHDT and CDR2 YNNKEL come from the germline V gene (reference sequence). The CDR3 loop is CASSQDGIQGGTQYF. The DNA of the CDR3 is TGTGCCAGCAGCCAAGATGGGATACAGGGAGGTACGCAGTATTTT.

This clonotype has more than one count but fewer than ten. The gene calls are TRBV12-3 or TRBV12-4 and TRBJ2-1, with 9 bases fitting TRBD1. The CDR3 has 15 residues. The V and J ends lost 5 bases and 5 bases, in that order; junction bases with no gene match: 7. CDR3: CASSPQTGGNNEQFF. The CDR3 coding sequence is TGTGCCAGCAGTCCTCAGACAGGGGGGAACAATGAGCAGTTCTTC.

The J gene is TRBJ1-1, the V gene TRBV25-1; D is unclear. Germline V gives CDR1 MGHDK, CDR2 SYGVNS. V gave up 7 bases and J gave up 2 bases, with 8 bases separating them. The CDR3 runs 12 residues. In DNA, the CDR3 is TGTGCCAGCATGGGCACAAACACTGAAGCTTTCTTT. Protein: CASMGTNTEAFF.

Only a few counts were recorded for this clonotype. The chain recombines TRBV5-1 with TRBJ2-7; 13 bases are shared with TRBD2. After removal of 3 bases from V and 3 bases from J, the junction contained 6 bases not matched to a gene. Germline CDR1 SGHRS, CDR2 YFSETQ. CDR3 length: 16 residues. This chain's CDR3 is CASSSPGLAGNYEQYF. In DNA, the CDR3 is TGCGCCAGCAGCTCCCCGGGACTAGCGGGAAACTACGAGCAGTACTTC.

This clonotype was seen a few times. The V call is TRBV6-1, the J call TRBJ2-1; 8 nucleotides match TRBD2. The CDR3 has 15 residues. Germline trimming cut 6 bases from V and 2 bases from J; bases unmatched to any gene: 6. Germline V gene sequence: CDR1 MNHNS, CDR2 SASEGT. CDR3 nucleotides: TGTGCCAGCAGAACCAATAGCGGGGCCTACAATGAGCAGTTCTTC. Protein: CASRTNSGAYNEQFF.

This clonotype appeared a single time. The chain uses TRBV21-1 and TRBJ2-7; TRBD1, the table's D call, was not compared with the DNA. TRBV21-1 is a documented pseudogene. The CDR3 spans 19 residues. Written as DNA, the CDR3 is TGTGCCAGCAGCAAACCCGTTGTAAGGGAAGCCAAACCTGTATACGAGCAGTACGTC. It specifies CASSKPVVREAKPVYEQYV.

A few counts support this clonotype. V and J are TRBV12-3 or TRBV12-4 and TRBJ2-5; 9 positions match TRBD1. CDR3 size: 17 residues. Trimming took 3 bases from V and 8 from J; bases not matched to a gene: 16. The CDR3 sequence is CASSFGTGHNEGVTQYF. Written as DNA, the CDR3 is TGTGCCAGCAGTTTTGGGACAGGGCACAATGAAGGTGTTACCCAGTACTTC.

The rearrangement joins TRBV3-1 to TRBJ2-1, with 9 bases fitting TRBD1. V trimming: 5 bases; J trimming: 7 bases; junction bases outside the gene matches: 9. CDR3 length equals 15 residues. Germline V CDR1 and CDR2: LGHDT, YNNKEL (reference sequence). In DNA form, the CDR3 reads TGTGCCAGCAGCGAGTCCGGGACAGGGCTGAATGAGCAGTTCTTC. Translated, it gives CASSESGTGLNEQFF.

This clonotype was recorded many times. The V call is TRBV24-1, the J call TRBJ2-3; D is uncertain. Trimming took 1 base from V and 4 from J, leaving 8 bases between them. Germline V CDR1 and CDR2: KGHDR, SFDVKD. CDR3 length: 14 amino acids. CDR3 region: CATSDFVLPDTQYF. The CDR3 DNA reads TGTGCCACCAGTGATTTTGTGCTCCCAGATACGCAGTATTTT.

A remark on this clonotype: Sequence at one end of the junction differs from germline and may be a read error. V usage is TRBV28 and J usage is TRBJ1-1; D unclear. This CDR3 spans 13 amino acids. The germline V gene has CDR1 MDHEN and CDR2 SYDVKM. The CDR3 region has the DNA TGTGCCAGCAGTCTGGCGGTGAACACTGAAGCTTACTTT. This translates into CASSLAVNTEAYF.

This clonotype was found a few times. The V and J genes are TRBV4-1 and TRBJ2-7; 9 nucleotides match TRBD2. The germline CDR1 and CDR2 sequences are MGHRA and YSYEKL. Germline trimming cut 0 bases from V and 5 bases from J; bases unmatched to any gene: 8. The CDR3 loop spans 16 amino acids. For the CDR3, the DNA is TGCGCCAGCAGCCAAGAGAATAGCGGGAGTTTAAACGAGCAGTACTTC. It encodes CASSQENSGSLNEQYF.

This clonotype came up a few times. This chain joins TRBV6-1 and TRBJ2-3, with a weak D call TRBD1 (7 bases). The CDR3 runs 14 residues. Germline lookup yields CDR1 MNHNS and CDR2 SASEGT. Between the trimmed V and J ends, which lost 10 bases and 4 bases, there was a span of 18 bases. Here the CDR3 DNA reads TGTGCCATCAGGGGGGCGGGAAAATCAGATACGCAGTATTTT. This encodes CAIRGAGKSDTQYF.